This T cell receptor beta chain came from a study of T-cell reconstitution after alpha-beta-depleted transplantation in children. In its sample, this clonotype was seen many times. Unique molecular identifiers tagged the TCRbeta library. MiXCR, run by TCRdb on the PCR reads, gives a single entry per CDR3 protein. Among some 500,000 distinct CDR3 sequences listed, around 20% were seen once. This receptor was obtained from a human donor who donated a stem cell graft to a child with acute lymphoblastic leukemia. This specimen consisted of PBMCs from the stem cell graft donor, obtained from the stem cell graft.

The CDR3 DNA follows: TGTGCCAGCAGTGACGGGAACACCGGGGAGCTGTTTTTT. This gives the protein CASSDGNTGELFF. V gene TRBV6-4 combines with J gene TRBJ2-2, with D hard to call. Germline-derived CDR1 and CDR2 are MRHNA and SNTAGT. This CDR3 spans 13 amino acids. The V and J ends lost 2 bases and 1 base respectively, with 2 bases between them.